This T cell receptor beta chain was recorded in a study of blood T cell repertoires in COVID-19. Study context: Sites in the United States, Italy and Spain provided acute and convalescent COVID-19 samples. The analysed material was cDNA or gDNA that came from T cells, B-cell-depleted T cells, or PBMCs.

Under the authors' procedure: How many nucleated cells were present was estimated from reference gene primer amplification. Sequenced by immunoSEQ multiplex PCR; TCRdb stores in-frame clones only, minus some. Clone size and the V and J calls come from that table; the DNA yielded D and trimming. The data contain some 370,000 clones, roughly 90% of them seen just once; the ten biggest clones take up 6.5%. The CDR3 totals 17 residues. J lost 3 bases, V lost 4 bases, and 12 bases had no gene match. The germline V gene encodes CDR1 SGDLS and CDR2 YYNGEE. The chain recombines TRBV9 with TRBJ2-7; 11 bases match TRBD1. The sample comprised peripheral blood. The TCR comes from a young man with active or convalescent COVID-19. The CDR3 region has the DNA TGTGCCAGCAGCCCAGGGACAGGGGGAGAGGGGAACTACGAGCAGTACTTC. Its protein is CASSPGTGGEGNYEQYF.